The sample holds a few counts of the clone carrying this T cell receptor (beta chain). Its antigen is not identified. The ends were cut back, 1 base at V and 12 bases at J, with 12 bases in the middle. This CDR3 has 12 amino acids. Germline V gene data show CDR1 as LNHNV and CDR2 as YYDKDF (reference sequence). Both 60 Vbeta primers and 13 Jbeta primers went into the PCR. Here immunoSEQ multiplex PCR was the method, and the copy in TCRdb shows in-frame clones only, minus some. In the table there are roughly 130,000 clones, around 82% of which are singletons. The record originates from a study of cytomegalovirus exposure and HLA in healthy donors. Study-level results: In an earlier analysis, most TCR beta V segments were productive about 87% or about 30% of the time. V- and J-gene trimming of TCR beta was linked (in a later analysis) to a missense DCLRE1C variant.

The chain combines TRBV15 with TRBJ2-5; D is perhaps TRBD2 (5 bases). The receptor was derived from a male donor in good health and CMV-seropositive. Sequences were obtained from PBMCs. DNA for the CDR3: TGTGCCACCAGCAGAGCCCCGGGATGCGAGTACTTC. This gives the protein CATSRAPGCEYF.